The 30 T cell receptor beta chains presented below share a single source sample, sequenced in a study of T cell repertoires in cytomegalovirus infection. TCRdb recomputed calls from the reads with MiXCR, one row per CDR3 protein. The sample lists about 210,000 distinct CDR3 sequences; roughly 6.5% were seen once. Specimen: PBMCs. These receptors were collected from a human donor in good health (CMV status not recorded). Some clones in this sample may be carry-over from other donors' samples.

This clonotype was detected many times. CDR3 coding DNA: TGCAGTGCTAGCCGGGGCAGAGGGGGCTACACCTTC. It specifies CSASRGRGGYTF. The genes are TRBV20-1 and TRBJ1-2, with a possible D match to TRBD1 (5 bases). CDR3 length equals 12 residues. V was clipped by 3 bases and J by 8 bases, with 13 bases between them. Germline CDR1 and CDR2: DFQATT and SNEGSKA (reference sequence).

This clonotype was found many times. This chain joins TRBV7-2 and TRBJ1-1; TRBD1 aligns across 7 bases. With V trimmed by 6 bases and J by 0 bases, 7 bases remained unmatched. The germline CDR1 and CDR2 sequences are SGHTA and FQGNSA. CDR3 length: 15 amino acids. CDR3 nucleotides: TGTGCCAGCAGTTACCGACAGGGAATGAACACTGAAGCTTTCTTT. It specifies CASSYRQGMNTEAFF.

This clonotype was found many times. This sequence joins TRBV6-1 and TRBJ1-5, with D maybe TRBD1 (5 bases). Germline lookup yields CDR1 MNHNS and CDR2 SASEGT. The CDR3 covers 13 residues. With 6 bases removed from V and 1 base from J, the gap between germline ends came to 7 bases. The CDR3 region is CASSGGSNQPQHF. The CDR3 DNA reads as TGTGCCAGCAGCGGGGGAAGCAATCAGCCCCAGCATTTT.

This clonotype occurred many times. The rearrangement uses TRBV5-1 and TRBJ2-3; no firm D call. CDR3 length equals 13 residues. V lost 2 bases and J 2 bases, leaving 6 bases between the germline ends. Germline V gene lookup returns CDR1 SGHRS and CDR2 YFSETQ. This CDR3 reads CASSFSPTDTQYF. The CDR3 region has the DNA TGCGCCAGCAGCTTTTCCCCCACAGATACGCAGTATTTT.

This clonotype was seen repeatedly, ten times or more. The gene calls are TRBV7-2 and TRBJ2-7; a possible D gene is TRBD2 (5 bases). V shed 5 bases and J shed 4 bases, with 18 bases lying between them. CDR1 is SGHTA, CDR2 FQGNSA, per germline. The CDR3 is 15 residues long. In nucleotides, the CDR3 is TGTGCCAGCAGCCGAACTCGGGATCCTAGTTACGAGCAGTACTTC. This codes for CASSRTRDPSYEQYF.

This clonotype showed up just a few times. The chain joins TRBV20-1 to TRBJ1-1; a weak D match, TRBD1 (5 bases). CDR3 length: 11 residues. The germline V gene encodes CDR1 DFQATT and CDR2 SNEGSKA (reference sequence). DNA for the CDR3: TGCAGAGCGGGACCTGGGGCTGAAGCTTTCTTT. As protein: CRAGPGAEAFF.

The rearrangement links TRBV20-1 to TRBJ2-5; maybe TRBD1 (5 bases). In germline, CDR1 is DFQATT, CDR2 SNEGSKA (reference sequence). Trimming stripped 3 bases from V and 4 bases from J, with 18 bases between. The CDR3 length is 15 residues. The DNA for the CDR3 is TGCAGTGCTAGTGAAGGGGTTGGGCTCGGAGAGACCCAGTACTTC. Translating gives CSASEGVGLGETQYF.

This clonotype was counted ten times or more. The V call is TRBV20-1, the J call TRBJ2-5; D is possibly TRBD1 or TRBD2 (6 bases each). The CDR3 extends over 14 amino acids. Deletions cut 5 bases from V and 5 bases from J, with 18 bases between. In germline, CDR1 is DFQATT, CDR2 SNEGSKA (reference sequence). CDR3 residues: CSAEGGPLLETQYF. DNA for the CDR3: TGCAGTGCTGAAGGGGGGCCCCTACTGGAGACCCAGTACTTC.

This clonotype was seen ten or more times. This rearrangement joins TRBV14 to TRBJ1-2; D is unresolved. Per the germline V gene, CDR1 is SGHDN and CDR2 is FVKESK. The CDR3 is 14 amino acids. Trimming cost V 1 base and J 8 bases, with 14 bases left between them. The CDR3 reads CASSQVSELGGYTF. The CDR3 DNA reads TGTGCCAGCAGCCAAGTATCGGAATTAGGAGGCTACACCTTC.

In its sample, this clonotype was seen many times. The rearrangement joins TRBV14 to TRBJ2-3; 7 positions agree with TRBD1. Germline-derived CDR1 and CDR2 are SGHDN and FVKESK. The V and J ends lost 2 bases and 6 bases, in that order; junction bases with no gene match: 8. The CDR3 length is 15 residues. The CDR3: CASSQRDSPSDTQYF. As DNA, the CDR3 is TGTGCCAGCAGCCAACGGGACAGCCCTTCGGATACGCAGTATTTT.

The V gene is TRBV20-1, the J gene TRBJ2-3, with 8 bases that match TRBD1. J lost 8 bases, V lost 5 bases, and 12 bases had no gene match. CDR3 size: 14 residues. Per germline, CDR1 DFQATT and CDR2 SNEGSKA (reference sequence). The chain's CDR3 is CSAEMGQVASTQYF. As DNA, the CDR3 is TGCAGTGCTGAGATGGGACAGGTGGCGAGTACGCAGTATTTT.

This clonotype was observed at least ten times. This chain uses TRBV14 with TRBJ2-1; the D is unclear. Looked up from germline, CDR1 is SGHDN and CDR2 is FVKESK. V was pared by 3 bases and J by 2 bases, with 17 bases between. The CDR3 runs 17 residues. CDR3 loop: CASSQDLLRRAYNEQFF. The CDR3 DNA is TGTGCCAGCAGCCAGGATCTACTTAGAAGGGCCTACAATGAGCAGTTCTTC. The entire variable domain, with the rest obtained from reference TRBV14 and TRBJ2-1, is as follows: EAGVTQFPSHSVIEKGQTVTLRCDPISGHDNLYWYRRVMGKEIKFLLHFVKESKQDESGMPNNRFLAERTGGTYSTLKVQPAELEDSGVYFCASSQDLLRRAYNEQFFGPGTRLTVL.

This clonotype was seen ten or more times. This chain uses TRBV5-4 with TRBJ2-7; 7 bases fit TRBD2. Germline lookup yields CDR1 SGHNT and CDR2 YYREEE (reference sequence). Trimming cost V 5 bases and J 2 bases; bases outside gene matches: 4. The CDR3 covers 13 residues. The CDR3 coding sequence is TGTGCCAGCAGTAGCGGGCCAACCTACGAGCAGTACTTC. Residues: CASSSGPTYEQYF. Looking up the rest from reference TRBV5-4 and TRBJ2-7 gives the full variable domain: ETGVTQSPTHLIKTRGQQVTLRCSSQSGHNTVSWYQQALGQGPQFIFQYYREEENGRGNFPPRFSGLQFPNYSSELNVNALELDDSALYLCASSSGPTYEQYFGPGTRLTVT.

This clonotype was seen ten or more times. This chain joins TRBV6-2 or TRBV6-3 and TRBJ2-1, with no clear D. Germline V gives CDR1 MNHEY, CDR2 SVGEGT. This CDR3 spans 15 amino acids. The V end lost 7 bases, the J end lost 1 base, and 14 bases lay between the germline ends. Here the CDR3 reads CASKEIRPSYNEQFF. For the CDR3, the DNA is TGTGCCAGCAAGGAAATCAGGCCGTCCTACAATGAGCAGTTCTTC.

V gene TRBV29-1 combines with J gene TRBJ1-3; D is undetermined. Trimming took 7 bases from V and 1 from J, leaving 17 bases between them. CDR1 and CDR2 (germline): SQVTM, ANQGSEA. The CDR3 has 15 residues. CDR3 in amino acids: CSARLSEDSGNTIYF. DNA for the CDR3: TGCAGCGCCCGTTTGTCAGAGGATTCTGGAAACACCATATATTTT.

The V gene is TRBV2, the J gene TRBJ2-6; D is possibly TRBD1 (6 bases). Germline V lookup: CDR1 SNHLY, CDR2 FYNNEI. Trimming removed 4 bases at V and 0 bases at J, with 16 bases between. The CDR3 covers 18 residues. CDR3 residues: CASSVYRDPSSGANVLTF. The DNA of the CDR3 is TGTGCCAGCAGTGTTTACAGGGATCCGAGCTCTGGGGCCAACGTCCTGACTTTC.

This clonotype was seen many times. The CDR3 sequence is CASSPDGDQPQHF. CDR3 DNA: TGTGCCAGCAGTCCGGACGGGGATCAGCCCCAGCATTTT. The chain carries TRBV28 and TRBJ1-5, with D unresolved. The CDR3 length is 13 residues. Germline loops: CDR1 MDHEN, CDR2 SYDVKM. Trimming took off 5 bases at V and 5 bases at J, with 10 bases between the two ends.

The rearrangement uses TRBV20-1 and TRBJ2-5; a possible D gene is TRBD1 (6 bases). Germline loops: CDR1 DFQATT, CDR2 SNEGSKA (reference sequence). CDR3 length: 16 residues. The V gene lost 5 bases and the J gene lost 0 bases, with 19 bases spanning the gap. CDR3 protein: CSAQRGSWDNQETQYF. CDR3 bases: TGCAGTGCTCAAAGAGGGAGTTGGGACAACCAAGAGACCCAGTACTTC.

This sequence joins TRBV19 and TRBJ2-7, with a tentative D call TRBD2 (6 bases). The CDR3 has 13 residues. Germline lookup yields CDR1 LNHDA and CDR2 SQIVND (reference sequence). V lost 2 bases and J 4 bases, leaving 9 bases between the germline ends. CDR3 nucleotides: TGTGCCAGTAGTATAATGGAGGGATACGAGCAGTACTTC. The encoded protein is CASSIMEGYEQYF.

The table lists this clonotype with many counts. The junction does not match germline at one end; this may be a read error. The genes are TRBV7-9 and TRBJ1-1; D unresolved. CDR1 and CDR2 from the germline V gene are SEHNR and FQNEAQ (reference sequence). This CDR3 has 14 amino acids. Here the CDR3 DNA reads TGTGCCAGCAGCTTAGCCTCCGGAAACAGTGAAGCTTTCTTT. Amino acid sequence: CASSLASGNSEAFF.

This clonotype has a handful of counts. This chain uses TRBV10-3 with TRBJ1-2; D gene unclear. CDR3 size: 13 residues. The germline V gene has CDR1 ENHRY and CDR2 SYGVKD. Trimming stripped 6 bases from V and 6 bases from J, with 14 bases between. CDR3 bases: TGTGCCATCAGAGCCAGGAGAGAAGATGGCTACACCTTC. Translated, it gives CAIRARREDGYTF.

In this sample, this clonotype turned up a few times. The rearrangement joins TRBV6-2 or TRBV6-3 to TRBJ2-3; weak D call: TRBD1 (6 bases). This CDR3 comprises 15 residues. V dropped 6 bases and J dropped 2 bases, with 15 bases sitting between them. Germline-derived CDR1 and CDR2 are MNHEY and SVGEGT. The CDR3 DNA sequence: TGTGCCAGCAGCTACGGGACACCCTCCACAGATACGCAGTATTTT. Protein product: CASSYGTPSTDTQYF.

This clonotype was recorded many times. The genes are TRBV7-9 and TRBJ1-4; D gene ambiguous. Germline V gives CDR1 SEHNR, CDR2 FQNEAQ (reference sequence). The CDR3 is 15 residues long. Trimming shortened V by 1 base and J by 8 bases, and 14 bases separated the two germline ends. CDR3 in DNA: TGTGCCAGCAGCTTAGTCGGATCGCAGGAAGAAAAACTGTTTTTT. This codes for CASSLVGSQEEKLFF.

This clonotype was seen ten or more times. V gene TRBV19 combines with J gene TRBJ1-1; 8 bases agree with TRBD1. This CDR3 has 14 amino acids. Germline values: CDR1 LNHDA, CDR2 SQIVND (reference sequence). Germline trimming cut 3 bases from V and 8 bases from J; bases unmatched to any gene: 8. The DNA for the CDR3 is TGTGCCAGTAGTATGCAGGGGGCGGTGGCCGAAGCTTTCTTT. Protein product: CASSMQGAVAEAFF. The variable domain in full, with the rest retrieved from reference TRBV19 and TRBJ1-1, is DGGITQSPKYLFRKEGQNVTLSCEQNLNHDAMYWYRQDPGQGLRLIYYSQIVNDFQKGDIAEGYSVSREKKESFPLTVTSAQKNPTAFYLCASSMQGAVAEAFFGQGTRLTVV.

This clonotype showed up many times. This rearrangement joins TRBV7-2 to TRBJ1-5; 8 bases map to TRBD1. Losses at the gene ends were 8 bases for V and 0 bases for J; bases not matched to a gene: 6. Germline CDR1 and CDR2: SGHTA and FQGNSA. The CDR3 runs to 15 residues. CDR3 in DNA: TGTGCCAGCGCGGACAGGGTACTTAGCAATCAGCCCCAGCATTTT. Protein product: CASADRVLSNQPQHF.

This clonotype was picked up many times. CDR3 DNA sequence: TGCAGTGCTCCAGGGTATTGGGAAGAGACCCAGTACTTC. It codes for CSAPGYWEETQYF. V gene TRBV20-1 combines with J gene TRBJ2-5; maybe TRBD1 (5 bases). There are 13 residues in the CDR3. Germline CDR1 is DFQATT and CDR2 is SNEGSKA (reference sequence). Trimming took off 5 bases at V and 3 bases at J, with 13 bases between the two ends.

This clonotype was detected only a few times. The chain is built from TRBV20-1 and TRBJ1-5, with 9 bases aligning to TRBD1. The CDR3 totals 14 residues. The V segment lost 0 bases and the J segment 7 bases; nucleotides outside the gene matches: 4. Germline V CDR1 and CDR2: DFQATT, SNEGSKA (reference sequence). The CDR3 region is CSAREVDRGQPQHF. In DNA, the CDR3 is TGCAGTGCTAGAGAGGTGGACAGGGGCCAGCCCCAGCATTTT.

This clonotype has ten or more counts. The chain employs TRBV11-2 and TRBJ2-1; D assignment may be TRBD1 or TRBD2 (5 bases each). V was clipped by 1 base and J by 9 bases, with 7 bases between them. The CDR3 extends over 12 amino acids. Germline CDR1 reads SGHAT; CDR2 reads FQNNGV. DNA of the CDR3: TGTGCCAGCAGCTTAGTGAGGGGTGAGCAGTTCTTC. Its protein is CASSLVRGEQFF. The entire variable domain, with the rest obtained from reference TRBV11-2 and TRBJ2-1, is as follows: EAGVAQSPRYKIIEKRQSVAFWCNPISGHATLYWYQQILGQGPKLLIQFQNNGVVDDSQLPKDRFSAERLKGVDSTLKIQPAKLEDSAVYLCASSLVRGEQFFGPGTRLTVL.

In the case of this clonotype: A read error may produce the germline difference seen at one junction end. The genes are TRBV25-1 and TRBJ1-2; perhaps TRBD1 as D (6 bases). CDR1 MGHDK and CDR2 SYGVNS come from the germline V gene. The length of the CDR3 is 14 residues. The CDR3 loop is CASSESGALDGHTF. In DNA, the CDR3 is TGTGCCAGCAGTGAATCAGGGGCCCTCGATGGCCACACCTTC.

This clonotype was recorded many times. The genes are TRBV7-2 and TRBJ1-6; D not resolved. V was clipped by 1 base and J by 6 bases, with 10 bases between them. This CDR3 contains 15 residues. Germline lookup yields CDR1 SGHTA and CDR2 FQGNSA. CDR3 sequence: CASSLDPAFNSPLHF. For the CDR3, the DNA is TGTGCCAGCAGCTTAGACCCCGCTTTTAATTCACCCCTCCACTTT.